The 30 T cell receptor beta chains presented below share a single source sample, sequenced in a study of blood T cell repertoires in COVID-19. Sequencing used immunoSEQ multiplex PCR; TCRdb keeps in-frame clones, though not all of them. The top ten hold under 30% of the sample, which has tens of thousands of clones, approximately 83% seen once. Sequencing was done on a sample of peripheral blood. Source of these receptors: a man aged 70-80 years with acute or convalescent COVID-19.

The chain recombines TRBV18 with TRBJ1-5; D might be TRBD1 (5 bases). This CDR3 comprises 15 residues. Between the trimmed V and J ends, which lost 6 bases and 5 bases, there was a span of 17 bases. In germline, CDR1 is KGHSH, CDR2 LQKENI. CDR3 nucleotides: TGTGCCAGCTCCTACGAAAGGGGTAACGATCAGCCCCAGCATTTT. Its protein is CASSYERGNDQPQHF. Full variable domain (outside the CDR3, taken from reference TRBV18 and TRBJ1-5): NAGVMQNPRHLVRRRGQEARLRCSPMKGHSHVYWYRQLPEEGLKFMVYLQKENIIDESGMPKERFSAEFPKEGPSILRIQQVVRGDSAAYFCASSYERGNDQPQHFGDGTRLSIL.

This clone was counted a few times. The chain links TRBV27 to TRBJ2-3, with TRBD2 matching over 9 bases. Germline loops: CDR1 MNHEY, CDR2 SMNVEV (reference sequence). V gave up 4 bases and J gave up 4 bases; unmatched junction bases: 12. This CDR3 has 17 amino acids. The CDR3 nucleotides read TGTGCCAGCAGTTCTCCTATAGCGGGAGACCGATCAGATACGCAGTATTTT. Amino acid sequence: CASSSPIAGDRSDTQYF.

V usage is TRBV7-3 and J usage is TRBJ2-1; tentatively, D is TRBD1 (6 bases). V lost 4 bases and J lost 9, with 19 bases in between. CDR1 is SGHTA, CDR2 FQGTGA, per germline. CDR3 length: 15 amino acids. CDR3 in DNA: TGTGCCAGCAGCTCAACCGGGACAATGGGAACTGAGCAGTTCTTC. Amino acids: CASSSTGTMGTEQFF.

CDR3 protein: CASSESRQGYEQYF. The CDR3 nucleotides are TGTGCCAGCAGTGAATCCCGACAGGGCTACGAGCAGTACTTC. The chain combines TRBV6-1 with TRBJ2-7, with 7 bases identical to TRBD1. Germline CDR1 is MNHNS and CDR2 is SASEGT. The CDR3 extends over 14 amino acids. V lost 2 bases to trimming and J lost 3 bases; unmatched junction nucleotides: 4.

This sequence joins TRBV6-5 and TRBJ2-5, with 8 bases aligning to TRBD2. Germline CDR1 is MNHEY and CDR2 is SVGAGI. CDR3 length equals 15 residues. After removal of 0 bases from V and 6 bases from J, the junction contained 6 bases not matched to a gene. Written as DNA, the CDR3 is TGTGCCAGCAGTTACTCGAGGACTAGCCGGAAGACCCAGTACTTC. As protein: CASSYSRTSRKTQYF.

The rearrangement uses TRBV19 and TRBJ1-2; unclear D gene. The CDR3 consists of 14 residues. V lost 3 bases and J 4 bases, leaving 12 bases between the germline ends. The germline gives CDR1 LNHDA, CDR2 SQIVND (reference sequence). This CDR3 reads CASSMAEAGYGYTF. The CDR3 region has the DNA TGTGCCAGTAGTATGGCAGAAGCGGGCTATGGCTACACCTTC.

The chain has TRBV30 and TRBJ2-3; D ambiguous. The CDR3 spans 13 residues. CDR1 GTSNPN and CDR2 SVGIG come from the germline V gene (reference sequence). Trimming took 1 base from V and 4 from J, leaving 9 bases between them. The CDR3 sequence is CAWSERRPDTQYF. Written as DNA, the CDR3 is TGTGCCTGGAGTGAAAGGAGACCAGATACGCAGTATTTT.

The chain joins TRBV2 to TRBJ2-3; 8 nucleotides match TRBD2. Germline V gene data show CDR1 as SNHLY and CDR2 as FYNNEI. There are 14 residues in the CDR3. Unmatched junction bases numbered 6, after V lost 7 bases and J lost 3 bases. CDR3 sequence reads: CASKDGGATDTQYF. CDR3 coding DNA: TGTGCCAGCAAGGACGGGGGGGCAACAGATACGCAGTATTTT.

The chain carries TRBV7-2 and TRBJ2-3, with TRBD2 identical over 9 bases. CDR3 length: 18 residues. The V and J ends lost 1 base and 5 bases, in that order; junction bases with no gene match: 13. Germline loops: CDR1 SGHTA, CDR2 FQGNSA. The CDR3 nucleotides read TGTGCCAGCAGCTTAGGCTTTTCTAGCGGGACCCCGGGAGATACGCAGTATTTT. It encodes CASSLGFSSGTPGDTQYF. The full variable domain, in which reference TRBV7-2 and TRBJ2-3 provide the parts outside the CDR3, is GAGVSQSPSNKVTEKGKDVELRCDPISGHTALYWYRQSLGQGLEFLIYFQGNSAPDKSGLPSDRFSAERTGGSVSTLTIQRTQQEDSAVYLCASSLGFSSGTPGDTQYFGPGTRLTVL.

This chain uses TRBV2 with TRBJ1-4, with D uncertain. Germline values: CDR1 SNHLY, CDR2 FYNNEI. The CDR3 is 14 amino acids. Trimming left V 8 bases short and J 8 bases short, with 18 bases between. CDR3 nucleotide sequence: TGTGCCAGCCGTCCGATATGGGCCGCCGAAAAACTGTTTTTT. This encodes CASRPIWAAEKLFF.

The chain has TRBV27 and TRBJ1-2; D gene uncertain. Trimming left V 2 bases short and J 1 base short, with 5 bases between. The CDR3 consists of 13 residues. CDR1 MNHEY and CDR2 SMNVEV come from the germline V gene (reference sequence). CDR3 in amino acids: CASSLEGNYGYTF. Written as DNA, the CDR3 is TGTGCCAGCAGTTTAGAGGGTAACTATGGCTACACCTTC.

The CDR3 region is CASSDGEQALPEAFF. The CDR3 DNA sequence: TGTGCCAGCAGTGACGGAGAACAGGCCCTCCCTGAAGCTTTCTTT. This rearrangement joins TRBV25-1 to TRBJ1-1; D possibly corresponds to TRBD1 (5 bases). Trimming pared 3 bases from V and 6 bases from J, leaving 17 bases between. The CDR3 is 15 amino acids. CDR1 is MGHDK, CDR2 SYGVNS, per germline.

The chain uses TRBV28 and TRBJ1-2, with D possibly TRBD1 on 5 matching bases. The V gene's germline CDR1 is MDHEN and CDR2 SYDVKM. This CDR3 is built from 12 residues. Trimming removed 5 bases at V and 8 bases at J, with 12 bases between. The CDR3 sequence is CASSQGNDGYTF. DNA of the CDR3: TGTGCCAGCAGTCAGGGTAATGACGGCTACACCTTC.

CDR3 bases: TGCAGCGTTGGAGCGGGAGTGGAGGAGACCCAGTACTTC. Translating gives CSVGAGVEETQYF. The rearrangement links TRBV29-1 to TRBJ2-5; 8 positions agree with TRBD2. The CDR3 sequence is 13 residues long. J lost 5 bases, V lost 4 bases, and 6 bases had no gene match. Germline loops: CDR1 SQVTM, CDR2 ANQGSEA.

The genes are TRBV10-3 and TRBJ2-7; tentative D call: TRBD1 (6 bases). CDR1 ENHRY and CDR2 SYGVKD come from the germline V gene. The CDR3 has 16 residues. Trimming shortened V by 8 bases and J by 1 base, and 21 bases separated the two germline ends. The CDR3 DNA sequence: TGTGCCATCGGGACATTCCGGGACGGCATTTCCTACGAGCAGTACTTC. This gives the protein CAIGTFRDGISYEQYF.

The chain combines TRBV28 with TRBJ2-6, with 10 bases fitting TRBD1. Trimming at V came to 10 bases and at J to 2 bases, leaving 11 bases not matched to a gene. The germline V gene encodes CDR1 MDHEN and CDR2 SYDVKM. The CDR3 is 17 amino acids. CDR3 in DNA: TGTGCCACCGTACCCGGACAGGGGGAACCTGGGGCCAACGTCCTGACTTTC. It yields the protein CATVPGQGEPGANVLTF.

The chain recombines TRBV7-8 with TRBJ2-7; no reliable D call. The CDR3 contains 12 residues. Germline V lookup: CDR1 SGHVS, CDR2 FQNEAQ. Trimming shortened V by 5 bases and J by 4 bases, and 9 bases separated the two germline ends. CDR3 sequence: CASSHSVYEQYF. CDR3 DNA: TGTGCCAGCAGCCACTCGGTGTACGAGCAGTACTTC.

This rearrangement joins TRBV7-2 to TRBJ2-3; D might be TRBD2 (6 bases). V was shortened by 5 bases and J by 5 bases, with 11 bases between the two germline ends. The CDR3 runs 13 residues. Germline CDR1 and CDR2: SGHTA and FQGNSA. CDR3 loop: CASSLVREDTQYF. The CDR3 coding sequence is TGTGCCAGCAGCCTAGTGCGGGAAGATACGCAGTATTTT.

This clone was seen only once. V is TRBV3-1 (or the pseudogene TRBV3-2) and J is TRBJ2-7; 11 nucleotides agree with TRBD1. The CDR3 totals 16 residues. Trimming cost V 4 bases and J 6 bases; bases outside gene matches: 11. In germline, CDR1 is LGHDT, CDR2 YNNKEL (reference sequence). The CDR3 sequence: CASSLYSGQGGFEQYF. As DNA, the CDR3 is TGTGCCAGCAGCCTGTACTCGGGACAGGGGGGTTTCGAGCAGTACTTC.

The chain is built from TRBV6-2 or TRBV6-3 and TRBJ2-7; 10 bases are a match to TRBD1. The germline CDR1 and CDR2 sequences are MNHEY and SVGEGT. This CDR3 is 13 amino acids long. V was pared by 5 bases and J by 6 bases, with 4 bases of the junction left unmatched. CDR3 coding DNA: TGTGCCAGCAGTGGGACAGGGGTCGGCGAGCAGTACTTC. Translated, it gives CASSGTGVGEQYF.

The J gene is TRBJ2-2, the V gene TRBV12-5; tentative D call: TRBD2 (6 bases). Trimming removed 6 bases at V and 4 bases at J, with 15 bases between. This CDR3 has 15 residues. Per the germline V gene, CDR1 is LGHNT and CDR2 is FRNRAP. CDR3 bases: TGTGCTAGTGGGCAGGACATGGGGGGCACCGGGGAGCTGTTTTTT. Translation gives CASGQDMGGTGELFF. Based on the CDR3 plus reference TRBV12-5 and TRBJ2-2, the full variable domain is DARVTQTPRHKVTEMGQEVTMRCQPILGHNTVFWYRQTMMQGLELLAYFRNRAPLDDSGMPKDRFSAEMPDATLATLKIQPSEPRDSAVYFCASGQDMGGTGELFFGEGSRLTVL.

The J gene is TRBJ2-7, the V gene TRBV28; a weak D match, TRBD1 (5 bases). This CDR3 region has 15 residues. The V end lost 1 base, the J end lost 2 bases, and 12 bases lay between the germline ends. CDR1 is MDHEN and CDR2 is SYDVKM in the germline V gene. The CDR3 reads CASSLFPDRTYEQYF. The CDR3, as DNA: TGTGCCAGCAGTTTATTCCCAGACAGAACCTACGAGCAGTACTTC.

This clone occurred once. The chain is built from TRBV15 and TRBJ2-7, with D perhaps TRBD1 (5 bases). CDR3 size: 16 residues. The germline V gene encodes CDR1 LNHNV and CDR2 YYDKDF (reference sequence). Trimming stripped 0 bases from V and 2 bases from J, with 14 bases between. The CDR3 DNA reads TGTGCCACCAGCAGAGAGGCAGGGATATTGGCCTACGAGCAGTACTTC. This sequence encodes CATSREAGILAYEQYF.

The rearrangement uses TRBV19 and TRBJ2-1; D uncertain. The germline V gene encodes CDR1 LNHDA and CDR2 SQIVND (reference sequence). The CDR3 is 13 amino acids. V lost 6 bases and J lost 7, with 13 bases in between. The DNA for the CDR3 is TGTGCCAGTAGGTACCGACTTACGAATGAGCAGTTCTTC. Residues: CASRYRLTNEQFF.

Here the CDR3 reads CASSPILETRNEQYF. The CDR3 coding sequence is TGTGCCAGCAGCCCGATTTTAGAGACTAGGAACGAGCAGTACTTC. The chain employs TRBV14 and TRBJ2-7; tentative D call: TRBD2 (6 bases). The CDR3 is 15 residues long. The ends were cut back, 4 bases at V and 5 bases at J, with 18 bases in the middle. The germline V gene encodes CDR1 SGHDN and CDR2 FVKESK. Based on the CDR3 plus reference TRBV14 and TRBJ2-7, the full variable domain is EAGVTQFPSHSVIEKGQTVTLRCDPISGHDNLYWYRRVMGKEIKFLLHFVKESKQDESGMPNNRFLAERTGGTYSTLKVQPAELEDSGVYFCASSPILETRNEQYFGPGTRLTVT.

CDR3 sequence: CASSLGQGANHEQYF. The CDR3 bases are TGTGCCAGCAGCTTGGGCCAGGGGGCAAACCACGAGCAGTACTTC. The chain links TRBV5-5 to TRBJ2-7; TRBD1 matches at 8 bases. The CDR3 consists of 15 residues. Looked up from germline, CDR1 is SGHKS and CDR2 is YYEKEE (reference sequence). V shed 0 bases, J shed 5 bases, and the junction held 7 bases outside the gene matches.

The chain recombines TRBV6-5 with TRBJ2-1; 15 bases line up with TRBD2. Germline-derived CDR1 and CDR2 are MNHEY and SVGAGI. The CDR3 is made up of 15 amino acids. V dropped 5 bases and J dropped 8; count of bases not matched to a gene: 4. CDR3 loop: CASSRGLAGGDEQFF. As DNA, the CDR3 is TGTGCCAGCAGTAGGGGACTAGCGGGAGGTGATGAGCAGTTCTTC.

The chain couples TRBV6-6 to TRBJ2-7; 10 bases map to TRBD1. The germline V gene has CDR1 MNHNY and CDR2 SVGAGI (reference sequence). V lost 5 bases to trimming and J lost 2 bases; unmatched junction nucleotides: 15. This CDR3 has 18 amino acids. The CDR3 region is CASSRTTGGVNPTYEQYF. Here the CDR3 DNA reads TGTGCCAGCAGTCGAACGACAGGGGGCGTTAACCCGACCTACGAGCAGTACTTC.

The chain employs TRBV6-5 and TRBJ2-3, with 8 nucleotides matching TRBD1. Germline CDR1 MNHEY, CDR2 SVGAGI. CDR3 length equals 14 residues. Unmatched junction bases numbered 3, after V lost 5 bases and J lost 2 bases. CDR3 loop: CASSRQGLTDTQYF. DNA for the CDR3: TGTGCCAGCAGTCGACAGGGGCTCACAGATACGCAGTATTTT.

The chain combines TRBV6-5 with TRBJ2-7, with 7 nucleotides matching TRBD1. Germline assignment: CDR1 MNHEY and CDR2 SVGAGI. The CDR3 runs to 15 residues. J gave up 3 bases and V 0 bases, and 5 bases lay outside the gene matches. CDR3 in DNA: TGTGCCAGCAGTTACTCCCCGGGACAGAACTACGAGCAGTACTTC. Amino acid sequence: CASSYSPGQNYEQYF.